This note documents a single T cell receptor (beta chain) sequence. What it recognizes is unknown. The CDR3 is 14 amino acids. In germline, CDR1 is MNHEY, CDR2 SVGAGI. This sample is drawn from a study of shared clonotypes between healthy human individuals. Study-level findings and limits: Sampling covered nothing but blood. Tissue TCR repertoires likely differ from those found in blood. A generally larger estimated richness was seen in naive subsets than in memory subsets.

Here immunoSEQ multiplex PCR was the method, and the copy in TCRdb shows in-frame clones only, minus some. The repertoire consists of millions of clones, with less than 95% occurring once and the leading ten covering 0.9% to 1.3%. Naive CD8 isolation took CD45RO-negative cells positively selected for CCR7 and excluded terminally differentiated effector memory CD45RA+ cells. The chain recombines TRBV6-5 with TRBJ2-5, with 8 bases lining up with TRBD2. The J call may be incorrect, as the DNA end agrees better with TRBJ2-7. The sequenced sample was naive CD8+ T cells sorted from blood. This clonotype was obtained from a man aged 18-30 years in good health. CDR3 sequence reads: CASSRGRPSYEQYF. As DNA, the CDR3 is TGTGCCAGCAGTCGCGGGAGGCCTAGCTACGAGCAGTACTTC.